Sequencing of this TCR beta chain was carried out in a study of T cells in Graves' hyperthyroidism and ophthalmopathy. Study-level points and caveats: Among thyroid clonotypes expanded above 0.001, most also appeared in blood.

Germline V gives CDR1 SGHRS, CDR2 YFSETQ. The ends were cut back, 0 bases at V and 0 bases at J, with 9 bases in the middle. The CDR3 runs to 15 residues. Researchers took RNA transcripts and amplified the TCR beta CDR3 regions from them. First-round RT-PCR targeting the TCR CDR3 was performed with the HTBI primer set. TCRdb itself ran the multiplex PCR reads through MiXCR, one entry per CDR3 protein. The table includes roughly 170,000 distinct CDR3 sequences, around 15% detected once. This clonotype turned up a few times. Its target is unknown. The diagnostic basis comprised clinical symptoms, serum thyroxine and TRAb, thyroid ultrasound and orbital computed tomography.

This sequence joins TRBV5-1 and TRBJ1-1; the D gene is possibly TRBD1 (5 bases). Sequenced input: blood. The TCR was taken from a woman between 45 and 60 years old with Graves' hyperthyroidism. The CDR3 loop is CASSLVGALNTEAFF. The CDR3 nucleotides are TGCGCCAGCAGCTTGGTCGGGGCTCTGAACACTGAAGCTTTCTTT.